The clone carrying this T cell receptor (beta chain) was seen only a few times. Its cognate antigen is unknown. This may be a read error: a much more frequent sequence differs by one nucleotide. The data are from a study of breast tumors, draining lymph nodes, adjacent tissues. Samples came from axillary lymph nodes draining the breast cancer. Each CDR3 protein is one row after TCRdb ran MiXCR on the multiplex PCR reads. The sample records tens of thousands of distinct CDR3 sequences, more than 25% being singletons. Study observations and caveats: Compared with lymph nodes, tumors were less diverse; compared with nontumor tissue, more. Compared with basal-like, luminal-like tumors shared significantly more repertoire with nontumor tissue. Most tumor T cells seemingly derive from lymph node, then expand in tumor. Tumor T cell lymph node origin was a supported hypothesis, not proven.

The sequence was collected from a female donor with breast cancer. Some clones in this sample may be carry-over from other donors' samples. Sequencing used axillary lymph node tissue.

CDR3 nucleotide sequence: TGTGCCTGGGGGCGTATGATAGAGACCCAGCACTTC. This translates into CAWGRMIETQHF. The chain carries TRBV30 and TRBJ2-5; no clear D. This CDR3 is built from 12 residues. CDR1 GTSNPN and CDR2 SVGIG come from the germline V gene (reference sequence).